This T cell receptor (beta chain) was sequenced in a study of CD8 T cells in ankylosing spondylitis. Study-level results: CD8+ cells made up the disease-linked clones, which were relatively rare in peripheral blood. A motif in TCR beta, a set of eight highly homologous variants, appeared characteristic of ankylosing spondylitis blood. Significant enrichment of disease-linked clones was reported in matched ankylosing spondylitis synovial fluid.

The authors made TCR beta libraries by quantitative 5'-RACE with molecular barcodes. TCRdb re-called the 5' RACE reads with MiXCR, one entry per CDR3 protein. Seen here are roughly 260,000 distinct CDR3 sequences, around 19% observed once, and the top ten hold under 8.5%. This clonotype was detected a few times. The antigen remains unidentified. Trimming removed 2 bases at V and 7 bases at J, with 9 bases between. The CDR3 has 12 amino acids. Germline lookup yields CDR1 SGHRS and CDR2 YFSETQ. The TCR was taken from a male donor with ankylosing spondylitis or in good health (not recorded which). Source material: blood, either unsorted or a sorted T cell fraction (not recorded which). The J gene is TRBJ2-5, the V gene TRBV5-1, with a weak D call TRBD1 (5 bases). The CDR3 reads CASSFDQGTQYF. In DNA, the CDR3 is TGCGCCAGCAGCTTTGACCAGGGGACCCAGTACTTC. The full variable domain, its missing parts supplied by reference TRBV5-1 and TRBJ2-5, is KAGVTQTPRYLIKTRGQQVTLSCSPISGHRSVSWYQQTPGQGLQFLFEYFSETQRNKGNFPGRFSGRQFSNSRSEMNVSTLELGDSALYLCASSFDQGTQYFGPGTRLLVL.